This is a list of T cell receptor beta chains from one sample in a study of blood T cell repertoires in COVID-19. Some clones are missing from TCRdb's copy, which holds only in-frame ones; the method was immunoSEQ multiplex PCR. The sample carries some 250,000 clones, 70% to 85% recorded once. The sample taken for sequencing was PBMCs or T cells enriched from blood (not recorded which). The receptors here all came from a man aged 35-49 years who had recovered from COVID-19. CDR3s include the opening cysteine and the closing phenylalanine or tryptophan. A D gene is named only where the DNA matches it firmly. Clone size is given for some rows only: seen once, a few or many times, or a class if the clone is expanded.

cdr3_aa,cdr3_nt,j_call,v_call,d_call,cdr3_length,clone_size
CASRRYRAGNTIYF,TGTGCCAGCAGAAGATACAGGGCTGGAAACACCATATATTTT,TRBJ1-3,TRBV28,NA,14,once
CASSPLSYEQYF,TGTGCCAGCAGCCCCCTAAGTTACGAGCAGTACTTC,TRBJ2-7,TRBV7-8,NA,12,NA
CASSRGQGATNEKLFF,TGTGCCAGTAGTAGGGGACAGGGCGCAACTAATGAAAAACTGTTTTTT,TRBJ1-4,TRBV19,TRBD1,16,NA
CASSIGGTFNTEAFF,TGTGCCAGTAGTATAGGGGGGACTTTTAACACTGAAGCTTTCTTT,TRBJ1-1,TRBV19,NA,15,NA
CASSQAEADTQYF,TGTGCCAGCAGCCAGGCCGAAGCAGATACGCAGTATTTT,TRBJ2-3,TRBV3-1/TRBV3-2,NA,13,few
CASSSLRTGFTGELFF,TGTGCCAGCAGTTCCCTCCGGACAGGGTTCACCGGGGAGCTGTTTTTT,TRBJ2-2,TRBV25-1,TRBD1,16,NA
CASSNKQGYTEAFF,TGTGCCAGCTCTAACAAACAGGGGTACACTGAAGCTTTCTTT,TRBJ1-1,TRBV25-1,TRBD1,14,NA
CAIADASELDTQYF,TGTGCCATCGCGGACGCTAGCGAGTTGGATACGCAGTATTTT,TRBJ2-3,TRBV10-3,NA,14,NA
CASSLARSVGYTF,TGTGCCAGCAGTTTAGCCAGGTCGGTTGGCTACACCTTC,TRBJ1-2,TRBV12-3/TRBV12-4,NA,13,NA
CASSLGGNEHF,TGTGCCAGCAGCTTAGGAGGTAACGAGCATTTT,TRBJ1-5,TRBV11-2,NA,11,NA
CASSPTNYGYTF,TGTGCCAGCAGCCCAACTAACTATGGCTACACCTTC,TRBJ1-2,TRBV5-4,NA,12,NA
CSVETRGSQGNYGYTF,TGCAGCGTTGAAACAAGAGGGTCACAGGGGAACTATGGCTACACCTTC,TRBJ1-2,TRBV29-1,TRBD1,16,NA
CASSLRGAGSPLHF,TGTGCCAGCAGTTTACGGGGGGCAGGTTCACCCCTCCACTTT,TRBJ1-6,TRBV27,NA,14,NA
CASSPSSGSSSYEQYF,TGTGCCAGCAGCCCCTCGAGCGGGAGTTCTTCCTACGAGCAGTACTTC,TRBJ2-7,TRBV7-9,TRBD2,16,few
CASVGDAGANVLTF,TGTGCCAGCGTCGGTGATGCTGGGGCCAACGTCCTGACTTTC,TRBJ2-6,TRBV2,NA,14,NA
CASSHYLQGNYGYTF,TGTGCCAGCAGCCACTACTTACAGGGAAACTATGGCTACACCTTC,TRBJ1-2,TRBV21-1,NA,15,NA
CASSLGAGGQYNEQFF,TGCGCCAGCAGCTTGGGTGCGGGGGGCCAATACAATGAGCAGTTCTTC,TRBJ2-1,TRBV5-1,TRBD2,16,NA
CASSFQGEAFF,TGTGCCAGCAGCTTCCAGGGCGAAGCTTTCTTT,TRBJ1-1,TRBV7-9,NA,11,NA
CASSVTEPIRAEAFF,TGTGCCAGCAGCGTGACAGAGCCCATTAGGGCTGAAGCTTTCTTT,TRBJ1-1,TRBV9,NA,15,NA
CASSLLQGNTEAFF,TGCGCCAGCAGCCTACTACAGGGAAACACTGAAGCTTTCTTT,TRBJ1-1,TRBV5-1,NA,14,once
CASRPGGHLNTEAFF,TGTGCCAGCAGGCCTGGGGGACACCTGAACACTGAAGCTTTCTTT,TRBJ1-1,TRBV28,NA,15,NA
CASSPGGGRLDTEAFF,TGTGCCAGCAGCCCCGGGGGAGGGAGGTTGGACACTGAAGCTTTCTTT,TRBJ1-1,TRBV13,NA,16,NA
CASSQKGDSYNEQFF,TGCGCCAGCAGCCAAAAAGGGGACTCCTACAATGAGCAGTTCTTC,TRBJ2-1,TRBV4-1,NA,15,NA
CASSSGTSRTDTQYF,TGTGCCAGCAGTTCTGGGACATCTCGCACAGATACGCAGTATTTT,TRBJ2-3,TRBV7-6,NA,15,NA
CASSLTRVNTEAFF,TGCGCCAGCAGCTTGACTCGTGTGAACACTGAAGCTTTCTTT,TRBJ1-1,TRBV5-1,NA,14,few
CASSLSGVIGELFF,TGTGCCAGCAGCCTTAGCGGGGTCATCGGGGAGCTGTTTTTT,TRBJ2-2,TRBV5-4,TRBD2,14,NA
CASSLADRGGQPQHF,TGTGCCAGCAGCCTAGCAGACAGGGGAGGACAGCCCCAGCATTTT,TRBJ1-5,TRBV7-8,TRBD1,15,NA
CASSSQAQETQYF,TGTGCCAGCAGCTCTCAGGCCCAAGAGACCCAGTACTTC,TRBJ2-5,TRBV12-3/TRBV12-4,NA,13,NA
CASSKAVTSGSDYEQYF,TGTGCCAGCAGCAAAGCAGTGACTAGCGGGAGCGACTACGAGCAGTACTTC,TRBJ2-7,TRBV21-1,NA,17,NA
CASSRMGLANWAGANVLTF,TGTGCCAGCAGCCGGATGGGACTAGCGAACTGGGCTGGGGCCAACGTCCTGACTTTC,TRBJ2-6,TRBV7-2,TRBD2,19,NA
CASSLGGRDNEQFF,TGCGCCAGCAGCTTGGGTGGTCGCGACAATGAGCAGTTCTTC,TRBJ2-1,TRBV5-1,NA,14,NA
CASSVRESNYGYTF,TGTGCCAGCAGTGTTCGAGAATCTAACTATGGCTACACCTTC,TRBJ1-2,TRBV25-1,NA,14,NA
CASSLRTSGDGEQYF,TGTGCCAGCAGCCTACGGACTAGCGGGGATGGAGAGCAGTACTTC,TRBJ2-7,TRBV7-2,TRBD2,15,NA
CASSQDSRGTEAFF,TGTGCCAGCAGCCAAGACTCCCGGGGCACTGAAGCTTTCTTT,TRBJ1-1,TRBV3-1/TRBV3-2,NA,14,few
CASSLRDRNTDTQYF,TGCGCCAGCAGCCTACGGGACAGAAACACAGATACGCAGTATTTT,TRBJ2-3,TRBV4-1,TRBD1,15,NA
CASSLHPTGSGEQFF,TGTGCCAGCTCACTACACCCGACAGGATCTGGTGAGCAGTTCTTC,TRBJ2-1,TRBV18,NA,15,once
CASSFHRGTEAFF,TGTGCCAGCAGCTTCCACAGAGGGACTGAAGCTTTCTTT,TRBJ1-1,TRBV11-2,NA,13,NA
CAISPGQGLMAGANVLTF,TGTGCCATCAGCCCCGGACAGGGGTTGATGGCTGGGGCCAACGTCCTGACTTTC,TRBJ2-6,TRBV10-3,TRBD1,18,NA
CASSTTGGGNYEQYF,TGTGCCAGCAGTACAACAGGGGGGGGTAACTACGAGCAGTACTTC,TRBJ2-7,TRBV25-1,NA,15,NA
CASSRQLGSGGIGGYTF,TGTGCCAGCAGCCGACAGCTTGGGTCAGGGGGGATTGGTGGCTACACCTTC,TRBJ1-2,TRBV7-8,TRBD1,17,NA
CASSPPDRGRYGYTF,TGTGCCAGCAGTCCTCCGGACAGGGGTCGGTATGGCTACACCTTC,TRBJ1-2,TRBV6-5,TRBD1,15,NA
CASRDRDWEGNTIYF,TGTGCCAGCAGGGACCGGGACTGGGAGGGAAACACCATATATTTT,TRBJ1-3,TRBV6-6,NA,15,NA
CASSYHSGTGELFF,TGTGCCAGCAGTTACCACTCCGGGACCGGGGAGCTGTTTTTT,TRBJ2-2,TRBV28,NA,14,NA
CASKGVWTEAFF,TGTGCCAGCAAGGGGGTTTGGACTGAAGCTTTCTTT,TRBJ1-1,TRBV28,NA,12,NA
CASSLAPTYNEQFF,TGTGCCAGCAGCTTAGCGCCTACCTACAATGAGCAGTTCTTC,TRBJ2-1,TRBV7-8,NA,14,few
CASSEALSGTTYGYTF,TGTGCCAGCAGTGAAGCGCTATCCGGGACAACCTATGGCTACACCTTC,TRBJ1-2,TRBV2,NA,16,NA
CASSQDKSGKNEQFF,TGCGCCAGCAGCCAAGATAAATCAGGGAAAAATGAGCAGTTCTTC,TRBJ2-1,TRBV4-1,NA,15,once